The T cell receptor beta chain under discussion was sequenced for a study of technical replicates of blood from a handful of donors. The V end lost 4 bases, the J end lost 0 bases, and 10 bases lay between the germline ends. This CDR3 is 13 amino acids long. Germline CDR1 reads GTSNPN; CDR2 reads SVGIG (reference sequence). Profiled with immunoSEQ multiplex PCR; TCRdb holds only in-frame clones, not every one. The data contain 95,000 to 100,000 clones, roughly 95% of them singletons. The clonotype comes from a human donor in good health. Sample: T cells isolated from PBMCs. The chain recombines TRBV30 with TRBJ2-7, with D perhaps matching TRBD1 (6 bases). The CDR3 DNA sequence: TGTGCCTGGATGGGACAAGCCTCCTACGAGCAGTACTTC. The encoded protein is CAWMGQASYEQYF.